Below, 32 T cell receptor beta chains from the same sample are listed, as sequenced in a study of blood T cell repertoires in COVID-19. Profiling relied on immunoSEQ multiplex PCR, and the TCRdb table lists in-frame clones only, not all of them. Here the sample spans 150,000 to 200,000 clones, around 82% being singletons. The sample taken for sequencing was peripheral blood. The receptors stem from a woman aged 80 or over with acute or convalescent COVID-19.

The chain couples TRBV5-1 to TRBJ1-6; 10 bases are shared with TRBD1. CDR1 and CDR2 from the germline V gene are SGHRS and YFSETQ. V dropped 0 bases and J dropped 10; count of bases not matched to a gene: 4. CDR3 length: 15 residues. The DNA for the CDR3 is TGCGCCAGCAGCTTGGCGGGACAGGGGCTGTCACCCCTCCACTTT. It specifies CASSLAGQGLSPLHF.

J is TRBJ2-7 and V is TRBV19, with TRBD1 as a possible D gene (5 bases). The CDR3 runs to 14 residues. Trimming cost V 3 bases and J 0 bases, with 9 bases left between them. CDR1 and CDR2 from the germline V gene are LNHDA and SQIVND (reference sequence). This chain's CDR3 is CASSMTDSSYEQYF. The CDR3 bases are TGTGCCAGTAGTATGACAGACAGCTCCTACGAGCAGTACTTC.

The rearrangement uses TRBV9 and TRBJ1-3, with 8 bases matching TRBD1. Germline CDR1 and CDR2: SGDLS and YYNGEE. The V segment lost 4 bases and the J segment 2 bases; nucleotides outside the gene matches: 8. CDR3 size: 16 residues. CDR3 DNA: TGTGCCAGCAGCACACTGGACAGGGAGCCTGGAAACACCATATATTTT. Translating gives CASSTLDREPGNTIYF.

V gene TRBV7-2 combines with J gene TRBJ2-7; 8 bases are shared with TRBD2. CDR3 size: 15 residues. The junction had 8 bases not matched to a gene; V was cut back by 3 bases and J by 4 bases. Per germline, CDR1 SGHTA and CDR2 FQGNSA. CDR3: CASSFTPGTRYEQYF. For the CDR3, the DNA is TGTGCCAGCAGCTTTACCCCCGGGACTAGGTACGAGCAGTACTTC.

This sequence joins TRBV3-1 (or the pseudogene TRBV3-2) and TRBJ2-5; D is ambiguous. CDR1 and CDR2 from the germline V gene are LGHDT and YNNKEL (reference sequence). The length of the CDR3 is 14 residues. The V end was cut by 1 base, the J end by 2 bases, with 8 bases between. This chain's CDR3 is CASSQVPEQETQYF. The CDR3 DNA is TGTGCCAGCAGCCAAGTGCCGGAGCAAGAGACCCAGTACTTC.

The table lists this clone with a few counts. The chain recombines TRBV28 with TRBJ1-2; no definite D call. Trimming took 6 bases from V and 3 from J, leaving 11 bases between them. CDR1 is MDHEN and CDR2 is SYDVKM in the germline V gene. The CDR3 has 13 residues. This CDR3 is CASSPGRDYGYTF. For the CDR3, the DNA is TGTGCCAGCAGCCCCGGTCGGGACTATGGCTACACCTTC.

In DNA, the CDR3 is TGCGCCAGCAGCCCCGGCGGGAGAGCAACTAATGAAAAACTGTTTTTT. Its protein is CASSPGGRATNEKLFF. The chain carries TRBV4-1 and TRBJ1-4; no clear D. Per the germline V gene, CDR1 is MGHRA and CDR2 is YSYEKL. Trimming removed 4 bases at V and 0 bases at J, with 12 bases between. The CDR3 spans 16 residues.

The chain links TRBV3-1 (or the pseudogene TRBV3-2) to TRBJ2-5; 7 positions match TRBD2. Germline V CDR1 and CDR2: LGHDT, YNNKEL (reference sequence). V lost 5 bases and J lost 2; bases outside the gene matches: 8. The CDR3 loop spans 15 amino acids. The CDR3 spells CASSFLAATQETQYF. The CDR3 nucleotides read TGTGCCAGCAGCTTCCTAGCGGCGACGCAAGAGACCCAGTACTTC.

This clone was counted between two and nine times. The chain uses TRBV5-1 and TRBJ2-3; D is possibly TRBD2 (6 bases). CDR3 length: 14 amino acids. Trimming shortened V by 0 bases and J by 6 bases, and 11 bases separated the two germline ends. The germline V gene encodes CDR1 SGHRS and CDR2 YFSETQ. In nucleotides, the CDR3 is TGCGCCAGCAGCTTGGTTCCGGGGGTCGATACGCAGTATTTT. Its protein is CASSLVPGVDTQYF. The full variable domain, rest sourced from reference TRBV5-1 and TRBJ2-3, is KAGVTQTPRYLIKTRGQQVTLSCSPISGHRSVSWYQQTPGQGLQFLFEYFSETQRNKGNFPGRFSGRQFSNSRSEMNVSTLELGDSALYLCASSLVPGVDTQYFGPGTRLTVL.

The gene calls are TRBV7-2 and TRBJ2-1; 12 positions match TRBD2. Germline-derived CDR1 and CDR2 are SGHTA and FQGNSA. The CDR3 spans 19 residues. V trimming: 1 base; J trimming: 7 bases; junction bases outside the gene matches: 14. CDR3 amino acids: CASSLVLGLAGGPSNEQFF. CDR3 nucleotide sequence: TGTGCCAGCAGCTTAGTCTTGGGCCTAGCGGGAGGGCCGTCGAATGAGCAGTTCTTC.

In this sample, this clone turned up a few times. The V gene is TRBV6-5, the J gene TRBJ1-1, with no clear D. CDR1 MNHEY and CDR2 SVGAGI come from the germline V gene. V lost 5 bases, J lost 5 bases, and 15 bases lay in between. This CDR3 is built from 14 residues. DNA of the CDR3: TGTGCCAGCAGTAAAACTGAAACGAGGACTGAAGCTTTCTTT. Amino acids: CASSKTETRTEAFF.

The gene calls are TRBV6-6 and TRBJ2-1, with 11 nucleotides matching TRBD2. The J segment lost 8 bases and the V segment lost 0 bases, leaving 3 bases of the junction unmatched. Germline values: CDR1 MNHNY, CDR2 SVGAGI (reference sequence). CDR3 length: 15 residues. CDR3 amino acids: CASSYSSGRAHEQFF. The CDR3 region has the DNA TGTGCCAGCAGTTACTCTAGCGGGAGGGCCCATGAGCAGTTCTTC.

This chain links TRBV5-8 with TRBJ2-5, with TRBD2 identical over 7 bases. The CDR3 is 15 residues long. Per germline, CDR1 SGHTS and CDR2 YDEGEE. V lost 0 bases, J lost 1 base, and 3 bases stayed unmatched. CDR3: CASSLGGGSQETQYF. The CDR3, as DNA: TGTGCCAGCAGCTTGGGGGGCGGGAGCCAAGAGACCCAGTACTTC.

The rearrangement uses TRBV19 and TRBJ1-6, with 7 nucleotides matching TRBD1. Unmatched junction bases numbered 2, after V lost 4 bases and J lost 5 bases. This CDR3 has 14 amino acids. Germline lookup yields CDR1 LNHDA and CDR2 SQIVND (reference sequence). In DNA, the CDR3 is TGTGCCAGTAGTAAAGGGACAGATAATTCACCCCTCCACTTT. Protein sequence: CASSKGTDNSPLHF.

This clone was recorded only once. The J gene is TRBJ1-1, the V gene TRBV19; TRBD1 is a possible D gene (6 bases). V lost 7 bases and J lost 4, with 22 bases in between. This CDR3 region has 16 residues. In germline, CDR1 is LNHDA, CDR2 SQIVND (reference sequence). The CDR3 coding sequence is TGTGCCAGTACCAATATGGGGGGGCGCGGTTCCACTGAAGCTTTCTTT. Protein sequence: CASTNMGGRGSTEAFF.

The chain has TRBV30 and TRBJ2-5; 7 bases fit TRBD1. J lost 7 bases, V lost 2 bases, and 7 bases had no gene match. The germline gives CDR1 GTSNPN, CDR2 SVGIG (reference sequence). This CDR3 spans 13 amino acids. This chain's CDR3 is CAWSHRGRGTQYF. In DNA form, the CDR3 reads TGTGCCTGGAGTCACAGGGGAAGGGGGACCCAGTACTTC. Using reference TRBV30 and TRBJ2-5 for the parts outside the CDR3, the full variable domain is SQTIHQWPATLVQPVGSPLSLECTVEGTSNPNLYWYRQAAGRGLQLLFYSVGIGQISSEVPQNLSASRPQDRQFILSSKKLLLSDSGFYLCAWSHRGRGTQYFGPGTRLLVL.

The rearrangement joins TRBV19 to TRBJ2-2; no definite D call. The V gene's germline CDR1 is LNHDA and CDR2 SQIVND (reference sequence). Between the trimmed V and J ends, which lost 6 bases and 6 bases, there was a span of 11 bases. The length of the CDR3 is 13 residues. The CDR3 reads CASSPSGAGELFF. The CDR3 DNA follows: TGTGCCAGTAGCCCATCCGGAGCCGGGGAGCTGTTTTTT.

This chain joins TRBV19 and TRBJ2-1, with D unresolved. Per germline, CDR1 LNHDA and CDR2 SQIVND (reference sequence). Trimming took off 4 bases at V and 4 bases at J, with 5 bases between the two ends. The CDR3 sequence is 12 residues long. CDR3 protein: CASSTNYNEQFF. In DNA, the CDR3 is TGTGCCAGTAGTACCAATTACAATGAGCAGTTCTTC.

This chain links TRBV13 with TRBJ2-1, with no clear D. The CDR3 sequence is 18 residues long. V was cut by 0 bases and J by 8 bases, with 23 bases left in between. Germline V CDR1 and CDR2: PRHDT, FYEKMQ (reference sequence). Here the CDR3 reads CASSLGLGAIRSVYEQFF. CDR3 nucleotides: TGTGCCAGCAGCTTAGGCCTAGGAGCCATCCGGTCAGTTTATGAGCAGTTCTTC.

The rearrangement joins TRBV7-2 to TRBJ2-3; 9 bases are a match to TRBD2. Germline loops: CDR1 SGHTA, CDR2 FQGNSA. The CDR3 has 16 amino acids. Trimming at V came to 2 bases and at J to 5 bases, leaving 8 bases not matched to a gene. CDR3 nucleotide sequence: TGTGCCAGCAGCTTACAGGCGGGAGGGCGGGGAGATACGCAGTATTTT. It specifies CASSLQAGGRGDTQYF.

The chain carries TRBV9 and TRBJ1-4; TRBD1 aligns across 10 bases. Germline V lookup: CDR1 SGDLS, CDR2 YYNGEE. This CDR3 is built from 15 residues. V lost 0 bases to trimming and J lost 7 bases; unmatched junction nucleotides: 3. DNA for the CDR3: TGTGCCAGCAGCGTAGATGGGACAGGGGTTGAAAAACTGTTTTTT. It translates to CASSVDGTGVEKLFF.

The J gene is TRBJ1-2, the V gene TRBV7-8; TRBD1 aligns across 9 bases. The germline V gene encodes CDR1 SGHVS and CDR2 FQNEAQ. The CDR3 loop spans 15 amino acids. The V gene end was trimmed by 5 bases and the J gene end by 4 bases; junction bases not matched to a gene: 8. The CDR3 protein is CASSPDTGGTYGYTF. The CDR3 coding sequence is TGTGCCAGCAGCCCCGATACAGGGGGCACCTATGGCTACACCTTC.

The V call is TRBV4-3, the J call TRBJ2-1; D perhaps matches TRBD1 (6 bases). Trimming removed 2 bases from V and 6 bases from J, with 11 bases in between. Germline CDR1 is LGHNA and CDR2 is YSLEER. This CDR3 has 14 residues. CDR3 coding DNA: TGCGCCAGCAGCCAAAGTGACAGGACCAATGAGCAGTTCTTC. Translation gives CASSQSDRTNEQFF.

The CDR3 region is CASSLGGQVAKNIQYF. In nucleotides, the CDR3 is TGTGCCAGCAGCTTGGGGGGACAGGTAGCCAAAAACATTCAGTACTTC. The J gene is TRBJ2-4, the V gene TRBV5-6, with TRBD1 identical over 8 bases. The CDR3 has 16 residues. Germline V gives CDR1 SGHDT, CDR2 YYEEEE. Trimming cost V 0 bases and J 0 bases; bases outside gene matches: 2.

The chain uses TRBV3-1 (or the pseudogene TRBV3-2) and TRBJ2-7; 7 bases are shared with TRBD2. Germline CDR1 LGHDT, CDR2 YNNKEL (reference sequence). With V trimmed by 0 bases and J by 4 bases, 3 bases remained unmatched. This CDR3 spans 14 amino acids. This chain's CDR3 is CASSQDRRGYEQYF. The CDR3 nucleotides read TGTGCCAGCAGCCAAGATCGGCGGGGGTACGAGCAGTACTTC.

CDR3: CASSPLLAETEAFF. CDR3 coding DNA: TGTGCCAGCAGTCCTCTTCTTGCGGAGACTGAAGCTTTCTTT. The chain joins TRBV6-5 to TRBJ1-1; D unclear. Germline CDR1 is MNHEY and CDR2 is SVGAGI. The CDR3 consists of 14 residues. Deletions cut 5 bases from V and 5 bases from J, with 15 bases between.

The CDR3 protein is CASSLTSGSWETQYF. The CDR3 coding sequence is TGTGCCAGCAGCCTCACTAGCGGGAGTTGGGAGACCCAGTACTTC. V usage is TRBV7-2 and J usage is TRBJ2-5, with 11 bases lining up with TRBD2. This CDR3 region has 15 residues. CDR1 is SGHTA, CDR2 FQGNSA, per germline. The V segment lost 5 bases and the J segment 5 bases; nucleotides outside the gene matches: 7.

The chain is built from TRBV5-4 and TRBJ2-3; 8 bases are shared with TRBD2. Looked up from germline, CDR1 is SGHNT and CDR2 is YYREEE (reference sequence). V shed 0 bases, J shed 0 bases, and the junction held 9 bases outside the gene matches. The CDR3 runs 18 residues. The CDR3 nucleotides read TGTGCCAGCAGCTTGGCCGGGGCGGGGGGATCTAGCACAGATACGCAGTATTTT. It translates to CASSLAGAGGSSTDTQYF.

This clone came up once. The rearrangement joins TRBV11-2 to TRBJ2-3; the match to TRBD2 covers 11 bases. This CDR3 comprises 17 residues. Germline assignment: CDR1 SGHAT and CDR2 FQNNGV. V lost 4 bases to trimming and J lost 3 bases; unmatched junction nucleotides: 9. In DNA form, the CDR3 reads TGTGCCAGCAGCTCCCTTGGGACTAGCGGTACAACAGATACGCAGTATTTT. Its protein product is CASSSLGTSGTTDTQYF.

J is TRBJ1-2 and V is TRBV3-1 (or the pseudogene TRBV3-2); 7 positions match TRBD1. Germline V gene data show CDR1 as LGHDT and CDR2 as YNNKEL (reference sequence). The CDR3 is 14 amino acids. The junction had 8 bases not matched to a gene; V was cut back by 2 bases and J by 8 bases. The CDR3, as DNA: TGTGCCAGCAGCCAAAGTACACGGGGACAGGGCTACACCTTC. This translates into CASSQSTRGQGYTF.

CDR3 region: CASSLQQIRGTHEQYF. DNA for the CDR3: TGCGCCAGCAGCTTGCAGCAAATCAGGGGGACCCACGAGCAGTACTTC. J is TRBJ2-7 and V is TRBV5-1, with 7 bases matching TRBD1. This CDR3 has 16 residues. Germline CDR1 SGHRS, CDR2 YFSETQ. The V and J ends lost 1 base and 5 bases, in that order; junction bases with no gene match: 12.

This chain joins TRBV7-2 and TRBJ2-3; 10 nucleotides align to TRBD2. In germline, CDR1 is SGHTA, CDR2 FQGNSA. Germline trimming cut 1 base from V and 2 bases from J; bases unmatched to any gene: 9. The CDR3 consists of 18 residues. The CDR3 DNA is TGTGCCAGCAGCTTAGTTCTAGCGGGGGCCTATTCCACAGATACGCAGTATTTT. This sequence encodes CASSLVLAGAYSTDTQYF.